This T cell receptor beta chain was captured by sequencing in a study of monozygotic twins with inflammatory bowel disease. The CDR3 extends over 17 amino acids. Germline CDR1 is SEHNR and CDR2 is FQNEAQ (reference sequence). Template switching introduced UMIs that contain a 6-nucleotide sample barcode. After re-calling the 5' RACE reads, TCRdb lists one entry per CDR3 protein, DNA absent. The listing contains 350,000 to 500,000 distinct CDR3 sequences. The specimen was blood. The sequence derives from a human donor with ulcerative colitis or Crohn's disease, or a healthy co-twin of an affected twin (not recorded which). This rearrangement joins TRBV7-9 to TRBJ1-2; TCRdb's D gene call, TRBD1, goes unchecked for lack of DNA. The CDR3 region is CASSLVPGTKLDYGYTF.